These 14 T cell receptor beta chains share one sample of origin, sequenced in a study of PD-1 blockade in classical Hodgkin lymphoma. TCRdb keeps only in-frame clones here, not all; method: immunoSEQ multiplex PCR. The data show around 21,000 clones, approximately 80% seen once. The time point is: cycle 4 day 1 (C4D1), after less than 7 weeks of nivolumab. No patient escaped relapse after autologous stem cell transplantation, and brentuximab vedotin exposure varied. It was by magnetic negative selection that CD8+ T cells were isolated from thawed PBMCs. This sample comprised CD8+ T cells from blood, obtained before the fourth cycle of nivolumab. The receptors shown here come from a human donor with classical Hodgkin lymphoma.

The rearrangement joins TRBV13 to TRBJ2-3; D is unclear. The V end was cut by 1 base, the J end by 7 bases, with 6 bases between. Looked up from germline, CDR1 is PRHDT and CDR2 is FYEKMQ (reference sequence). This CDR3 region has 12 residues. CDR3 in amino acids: CASSLEGNTQYF. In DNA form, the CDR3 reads TGTGCCAGCAGCTTAGAAGGGAATACGCAGTATTTT.

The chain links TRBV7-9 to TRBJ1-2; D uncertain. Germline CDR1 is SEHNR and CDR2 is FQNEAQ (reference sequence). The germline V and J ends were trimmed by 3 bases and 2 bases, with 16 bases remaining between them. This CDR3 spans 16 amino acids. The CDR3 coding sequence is TGTGCCAGCAGCTTGGGCCCCGTAGACATAAACTATGGCTACACCTTC. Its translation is CASSLGPVDINYGYTF. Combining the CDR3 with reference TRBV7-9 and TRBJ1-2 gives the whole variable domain DTGVSQNPRHKITKRGQNVTFRCDPISEHNRLYWYRQTLGQGPEFLTYFQNEAQLEKSRLLSDRFSAERPKGSFSTLEIQRTEQGDSAMYLCASSLGPVDINYGYTFGSGTRLTVV.

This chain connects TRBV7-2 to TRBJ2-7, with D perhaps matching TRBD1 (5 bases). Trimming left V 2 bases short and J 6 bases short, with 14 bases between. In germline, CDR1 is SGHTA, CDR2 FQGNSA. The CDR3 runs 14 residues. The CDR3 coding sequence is TGTGCCAGCAGCTTATCCAGGGCGAACAGCGAGCAGTACTTC. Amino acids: CASSLSRANSEQYF.

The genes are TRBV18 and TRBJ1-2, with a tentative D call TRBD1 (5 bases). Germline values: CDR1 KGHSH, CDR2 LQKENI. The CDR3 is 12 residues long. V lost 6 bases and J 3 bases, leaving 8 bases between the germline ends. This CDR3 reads CASSGTDYGYTF. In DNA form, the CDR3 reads TGTGCCAGCTCTGGGACGGACTATGGCTACACCTTC.

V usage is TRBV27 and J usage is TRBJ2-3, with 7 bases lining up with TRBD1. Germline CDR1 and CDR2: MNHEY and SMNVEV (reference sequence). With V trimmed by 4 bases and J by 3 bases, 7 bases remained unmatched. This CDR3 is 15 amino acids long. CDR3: CASSSVRGTTDTQYF. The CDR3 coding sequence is TGTGCCAGCAGTTCAGTCAGGGGGACGACAGATACGCAGTATTTT.

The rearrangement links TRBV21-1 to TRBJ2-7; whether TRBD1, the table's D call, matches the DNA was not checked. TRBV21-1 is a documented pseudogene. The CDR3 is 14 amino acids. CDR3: CAALPGGRVRGQYF. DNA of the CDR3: TGTGCCGCCCTACCAGGGGGCAGGGTTCGCGGGCAGTACTTC.

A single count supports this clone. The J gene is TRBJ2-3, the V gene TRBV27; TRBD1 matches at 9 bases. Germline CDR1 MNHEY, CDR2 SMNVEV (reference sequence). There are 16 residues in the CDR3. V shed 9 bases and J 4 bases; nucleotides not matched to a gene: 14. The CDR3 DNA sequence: TGTGCCAGTCAAGTATTGGGACAGGGTGATTCAGATACGCAGTATTTT. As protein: CASQVLGQGDSDTQYF.

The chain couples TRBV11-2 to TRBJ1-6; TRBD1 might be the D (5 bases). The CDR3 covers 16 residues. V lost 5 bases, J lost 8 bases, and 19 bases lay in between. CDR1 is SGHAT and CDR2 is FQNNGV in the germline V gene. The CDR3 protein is CASSPDTGTRDSPLHF. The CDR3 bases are TGTGCCAGCAGCCCAGACACCGGGACGAGAGATTCACCCCTCCACTTT.

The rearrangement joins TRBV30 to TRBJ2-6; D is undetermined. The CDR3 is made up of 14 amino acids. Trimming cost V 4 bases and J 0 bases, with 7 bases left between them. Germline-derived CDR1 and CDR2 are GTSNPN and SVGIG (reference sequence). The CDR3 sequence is CAWIEFSGANVLTF. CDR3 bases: TGTGCCTGGATAGAATTCTCTGGGGCCAACGTCCTGACTTTC.

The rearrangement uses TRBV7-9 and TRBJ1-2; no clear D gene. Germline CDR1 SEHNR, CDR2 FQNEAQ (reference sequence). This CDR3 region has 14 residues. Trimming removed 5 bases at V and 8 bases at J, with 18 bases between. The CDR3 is CASSPPIGEPGYTF. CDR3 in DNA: TGTGCCAGCAGCCCCCCAATCGGGGAGCCCGGCTACACCTTC.

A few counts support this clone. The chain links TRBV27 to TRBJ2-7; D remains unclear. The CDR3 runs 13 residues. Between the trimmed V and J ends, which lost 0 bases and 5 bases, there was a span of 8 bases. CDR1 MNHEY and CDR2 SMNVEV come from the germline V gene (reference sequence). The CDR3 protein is CASSLSGSNEQYF. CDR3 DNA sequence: TGTGCCAGCAGTTTATCAGGGTCGAACGAGCAGTACTTC.

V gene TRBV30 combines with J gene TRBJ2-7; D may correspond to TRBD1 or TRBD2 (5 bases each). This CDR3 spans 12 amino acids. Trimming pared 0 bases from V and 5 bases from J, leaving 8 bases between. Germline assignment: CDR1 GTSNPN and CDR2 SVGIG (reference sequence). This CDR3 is CAWSVLGDEQYF. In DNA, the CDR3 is TGTGCCTGGAGTGTACTAGGGGACGAGCAGTACTTC.

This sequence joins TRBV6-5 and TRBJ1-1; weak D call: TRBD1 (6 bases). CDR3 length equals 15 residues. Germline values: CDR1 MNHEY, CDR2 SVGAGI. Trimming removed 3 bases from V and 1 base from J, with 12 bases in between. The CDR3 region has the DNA TGTGCCAGCAGTTATAACTGGGACACGAACACTGAAGCTTTCTTT. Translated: CASSYNWDTNTEAFF.

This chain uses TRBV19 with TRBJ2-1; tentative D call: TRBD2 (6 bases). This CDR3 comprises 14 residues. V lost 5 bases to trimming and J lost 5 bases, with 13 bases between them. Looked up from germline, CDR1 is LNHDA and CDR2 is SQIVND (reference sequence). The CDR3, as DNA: TGTGCCAGTAGTGGGCAGCCGGGAGACAATGAGCAGTTCTTC. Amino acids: CASSGQPGDNEQFF.